This is a list of T cell receptor beta chains from one sample in a study of patients and donors after allogeneic stem cell transplantation. TCRdb passed the RT-PCR reads through MiXCR, listing each CDR3 protein once. The sample yields 190,000 or so distinct CDR3 sequences, 38% seen once. The sample consisted of blood, either unsorted or a sorted T cell fraction (not recorded which). These receptors originate from a human donor who was either an allogeneic HSCT recipient or a stem cell or donor lymphocyte infusion donor (not recorded which). It is not recorded whose cells these are; they may come from a transplant donor. The CDR3 runs from the conserved cysteine through the conserved F or W. A D gene is named only where the DNA matches it firmly. Where a row states a size, it is once, few, many or the class of an expanded clone; other rows omit it.

v_call	d_call	clone_size	j_call	cdr3_aa	cdr3_nt
TRBV9	NA	NA	TRBJ2-4	CASSVPGLLAKNIQYF	TGTGCCAGCAGCGTACCAGGGCTTCTAGCCAAAAACATTCAGTACTTC
TRBV28	TRBD1	NA	TRBJ1-3	CASSLSDRGFTIYF	TGTGCCAGCAGTTTATCCGACAGGGGGTTTACCATATATTTT
TRBV7-3	TRBD1	few	TRBJ1-1	CASSLIGQGPQEAFF	TGTGCCAGCAGCTTAATAGGACAGGGCCCGCAGGAAGCTTTCTTT
TRBV11-2	NA	NA	TRBJ2-5	CASSLEATDQETQYF	TGTGCCAGCAGCTTAGAGGCAACGGACCAAGAGACCCAGTACTTC
TRBV20-1	NA	NA	TRBJ1-6	CSADRTAPSSYNSPLHF	TGCAGTGCTGATAGGACAGCCCCGAGCTCCTATAATTCACCCCTCCACTTT
TRBV19	NA	few	TRBJ1-2	CASSDSPYGYTF	TGTGCCAGTAGCGACAGTCCCTATGGCTACACCTTC
TRBV4-2	TRBD1	NA	TRBJ1-2	CASSHGTGAVGGYTF	TGTGCCAGCAGCCATGGGACAGGGGCCGTGGGGGGCTACACCTTC
TRBV27	NA	NA	TRBJ2-1	CASSWASYNEQFF	TGTGCCAGCAGTTGGGCATCCTACAATGAGCAGTTCTTC
TRBV18	NA	NA	TRBJ1-2	CASSRADYGYTF	TGTGCCAGCTCACGAGCTGACTATGGCTACACCTTC
TRBV7-9	TRBD1	NA	TRBJ1-1	CASSSDREGREAFF	TGTGCCAGCAGCTCGGACAGGGAAGGGCGTGAAGCTTTCTTT
TRBV18	NA	few	TRBJ1-1	CASSPDTEAFF	TGTGCCAGCTCACCAGACACTGAAGCTTTCTTT
TRBV30	NA	few	TRBJ1-3	CAWTGISGNTIYF	TGTGCCTGGACGGGGATCTCTGGAAACACCATATATTTT
TRBV20-1	NA	many	TRBJ1-5	CSAREGLTGNQPQHF	TGCAGTGCTAGAGAGGGACTGACGGGGAATCAGCCCCAGCATTTT
TRBV5-1	NA	few	TRBJ2-3	CASSLEGFGTDTQYF	TGCGCCAGCAGCTTGGAAGGGTTTGGCACAGATACGCAGTATTTT
TRBV4-2	NA	NA	TRBJ2-3	CASSSWDGSTDTQYF	TGTGCCAGCAGCTCCTGGGACGGCAGCACAGATACGCAGTATTTT
TRBV15	NA	NA	TRBJ2-1	CATSSRGGYNEQFF	TGTGCCACCAGCAGTAGGGGTGGCTACAATGAGCAGTTCTTC
TRBV5-5	NA	NA	TRBJ2-5	CASRAEAGRGETQYF	TGTGCCAGCAGGGCTGAAGCAGGTCGGGGAGAGACCCAGTACTTC
TRBV20-1	TRBD1	NA	TRBJ1-2	CSASRDRGAYGYTF	TGCAGTGCTTCCCGAGACAGGGGGGCCTATGGCTACACCTTC
TRBV12-3/TRBV12-4	NA	NA	TRBJ1-1	CASALEYGTPNTEAFF	TGTGCCAGCGCCCTAGAGTACGGGACACCGAACACTGAAGCTTTCTTT
TRBV6-5	TRBD2	NA	TRBJ2-3	CASSPGLAADTQYF	TGTGCCAGCAGTCCTGGACTAGCAGCGGATACGCAGTATTTT
TRBV12-3/TRBV12-4	NA	NA	TRBJ2-7	CASSLAEGYYEQYF	TGTGCCAGCAGTCTCGCAGAGGGGTACTACGAGCAGTACTTC
TRBV10-3	TRBD1	few	TRBJ1-2	CAISEGGQGYYGYTF	TGTGCCATCAGTGAGGGGGGACAGGGCTACTATGGCTACACCTTC
TRBV20-1	NA	NA	TRBJ2-4	CSARDGTGGNIQYF	TGCAGTGCTAGAGACGGGACTGGGGGAAACATTCAGTACTTC
TRBV7-2	NA	few	TRBJ1-1	CASSIQGRGTEAFF	TGTGCCAGCAGTATACAGGGACGCGGCACTGAAGCTTTCTTT
TRBV29-1	NA	few	TRBJ2-2	CSASKGTLGELFF	TGCAGCGCCTCAAAGGGCACACTAGGGGAGCTGTTTTTT
TRBV4-3	NA	NA	TRBJ2-2	CASSQVYRGPGNTGELFF	TGCGCCAGCAGCCAAGTGTATCGCGGTCCAGGAAACACCGGGGAGCTGTTTTTT
TRBV3-1	NA	few	TRBJ1-2	CASSHSTGYGYTF	TGTGCCAGCAGCCATTCGACAGGCTATGGCTACACCTTC
TRBV5-1	TRBD1	many	TRBJ2-1	CASSLWTGENEQFF	TGCGCCAGCAGCTTGTGGACAGGGGAAAATGAGCAGTTCTTC
TRBV10-3	NA	NA	TRBJ2-2	CASGQPGAGELFF	TGTGCCTCCGGACAGCCGGGGGCCGGGGAGCTGTTTTTT
TRBV3-1	NA	NA	TRBJ2-2	CASSPRGTANTGELFF	TGTGCCAGCAGCCCGCGAGGGACTGCGAACACCGGGGAGCTGTTTTTT
TRBV3-1	NA	NA	TRBJ2-1	CASSQDTATYNEQFF	TGTGCCAGCAGCCAAGATACAGCGACCTACAATGAGCAGTTCTTC
TRBV5-1	NA	few	TRBJ1-3	CASSLTGGDTIYF	TGCGCCAGCAGCTTGACAGGTGGAGACACCATATATTTT